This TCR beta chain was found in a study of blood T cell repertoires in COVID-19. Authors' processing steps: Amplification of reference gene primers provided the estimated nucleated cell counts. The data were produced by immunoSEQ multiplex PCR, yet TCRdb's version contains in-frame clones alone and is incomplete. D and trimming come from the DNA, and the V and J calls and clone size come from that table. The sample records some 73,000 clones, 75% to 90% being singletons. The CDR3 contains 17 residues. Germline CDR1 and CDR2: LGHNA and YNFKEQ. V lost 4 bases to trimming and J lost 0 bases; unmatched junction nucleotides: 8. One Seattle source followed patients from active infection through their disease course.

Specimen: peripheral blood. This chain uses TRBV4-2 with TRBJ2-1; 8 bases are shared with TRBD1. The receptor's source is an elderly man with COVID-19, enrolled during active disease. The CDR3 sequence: CASSRDRGASSYNEQFF. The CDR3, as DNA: TGTGCCAGCAGCCGCGACAGGGGCGCTAGCTCCTACAATGAGCAGTTCTTC.